Below, 3 T cell receptor beta chains from the same sample are listed, as sequenced in a study of shared clonotypes between healthy human individuals. Produced via immunoSEQ multiplex PCR; TCRdb's table is partial and in-frame only. This sample carries roughly 1,500,000 clones, 98% of them seen once, and the ten largest clones take about 0.4%. Input material: naive CD4+ T cells sorted from blood. Subset here: CD45RA+ positively selected. Receptor source: a man in his thirties or forties in good health.

The gene calls are TRBV5-6 and TRBJ2-5; 8 bases agree with TRBD1. The CDR3 consists of 14 residues. V dropped 2 bases and J dropped 4; count of bases not matched to a gene: 4. Germline CDR1 reads SGHDT; CDR2 reads YYEEEE. CDR3: CASSFTGGRETQYF. The CDR3 nucleotides are TGTGCCAGCAGCTTTACAGGGGGTCGAGAGACCCAGTACTTC.

Regarding this clone: Additional DNA sequences in this sample encode the identical CDR3. The chain couples TRBV18 to TRBJ1-1; D is possibly TRBD1 (5 bases). CDR3 length equals 13 residues. Trimming removed 2 bases at V and 3 bases at J, with 7 bases between. CDR1 is KGHSH and CDR2 is LQKENI in the germline V gene. The CDR3 bases are TGTGCCAGCTCACCAGCCAGGGACACTGAAGCTTTCTTT. It translates to CASSPARDTEAFF.

V and J are TRBV6-1 and TRBJ1-1; 8 nucleotides align to TRBD1. Germline-derived CDR1 and CDR2 are MNHNS and SASEGT. The CDR3 sequence is 13 residues long. Trimming at V came to 6 bases and at J to 6 bases, leaving 6 bases not matched to a gene. The CDR3 DNA reads TGTGCCAGCAGGGACAGGGTAGTCGCTGAAGCTTTCTTT. Encoded protein: CASRDRVVAEAFF.